One sample yielded the 6 T cell receptor beta chains listed below, sequenced in a study of regulatory T cells in long-lasting Graves disease (dated by TCRdb to about 2021). The label giving this sample's time point can be read as: newly diagnosed GD, antithyroid drugs for less than 3 months. RNA was extracted from PBMCs in TRIzol for both TCR sequencing and RNA sequencing. Receptors were amplified or captured by multiplex PCR. Sequenced using an Illumina HiSeq 4000. CDR3 regions were amplified by Arm-PCR with iRepertoire HTBI primers to construct TCR beta libraries. The public reads were run again by TCRdb, first through fastp at Q25 and then through MiXCR, and only productive beta chains were kept. Each CDR3 protein appears once, grouped with its most common genes and DNA. For this sample the table gives about half a million distinct CDR3 sequences, of which more than 10% were detected only once. The top ten hold around 10% of the sample.

This sample was shared with a second study, whose subject was T cells in Graves' hyperthyroidism and ophthalmopathy.

The source was peripheral blood mononuclear cells (PBMCs), collected at new diagnosis, from a patient treated with antithyroid drugs. All receptors derive from a young woman with Graves disease. Donor details come from another sample of the same person, matched by shared clones.

J is TRBJ2-7 and V is TRBV19; 12 bases line up with TRBD2. J lost 5 bases, V lost 4 bases, and 15 bases had no gene match. The CDR3 is 18 residues long. Germline loops: CDR1 LNHDA, CDR2 SQIVND (reference sequence). In DNA, the CDR3 is TGTGCCAGTAGTACCAAACAACTAGCGGGAGGTTGGGATGACGAGCAGTACTTC. It encodes CASSTKQLAGGWDDEQYF.

This clonotype was counted at least ten times. The chain links TRBV20-1 to TRBJ2-1, with D hard to call. Trimming pared 0 bases from V and 5 bases from J, leaving 8 bases between. The CDR3 has 13 residues. The germline CDR1 and CDR2 sequences are DFQATT and SNEGSKA (reference sequence). CDR3 protein: CSARDMGNNEQFF. DNA of the CDR3: TGCAGTGCTAGAGATATGGGAAACAATGAGCAGTTCTTC.

This clonotype occurred a few times. This may come from a read error, since a much larger clone is one base off. The chain carries TRBV11-2 and TRBJ1-6; D uncertain. Germline-derived CDR1 and CDR2 are SGHAT and FQNNGV. The CDR3 sequence is 15 residues long. CDR3 loop: CASSLRSSYNSPPHF. The CDR3 DNA reads TGTGCCAGCAGCTTACGGAGCTCCTATAATTCACCCCCCCACTTT.

In its sample, this clonotype was seen a few times. The rearrangement uses TRBV19 and TRBJ2-1; the D gene is possibly TRBD1 (6 bases). The germline V gene encodes CDR1 LNHDA and CDR2 SQIVND (reference sequence). V was shortened by 6 bases and J by 5 bases, with 14 bases between the two germline ends. The CDR3 is made up of 14 amino acids. For the CDR3, the DNA is TGTGCCAGTAGGGGCCAGACAGGAAACAATGAGCAGTTCTTC. It is translated as CASRGQTGNNEQFF.

This clonotype was seen ten or more times. The chain has TRBV7-2 and TRBJ2-1, with 10 bases lining up with TRBD2. The CDR3 loop spans 17 amino acids. V was clipped by 5 bases and J by 5 bases; unmatched bases: 12. Germline CDR1 and CDR2: SGHTA and FQGNSA. CDR3 nucleotides: TGTGCCAGCAGCCCAACTCTCCTAGCGGGAGTAAACAATGAGCAGTTCTTC. Translating it yields CASSPTLLAGVNNEQFF. Variable domain in full (rest from reference TRBV7-2 and TRBJ2-1): GAGVSQSPSNKVTEKGKDVELRCDPISGHTALYWYRQSLGQGLEFLIYFQGNSAPDKSGLPSDRFSAERTGGSVSTLTIQRTQQEDSAVYLCASSPTLLAGVNNEQFFGPGTRLTVL.

This clonotype was observed at least ten times. The genes are TRBV7-2 and TRBJ2-7, with no clear D. This CDR3 comprises 12 residues. Trimming removed 5 bases from V and 6 bases from J, with 11 bases in between. Germline V gene sequence: CDR1 SGHTA, CDR2 FQGNSA. Written as DNA, the CDR3 is TGTGCCAGCAGCCAATCTGTCGCCGAGCAGTACTTC. It is translated as CASSQSVAEQYF.